This TCR beta chain was captured by sequencing in a study of T cell repertoires in cytomegalovirus infection. Overall study context: It can be stated that public TCR beta signatures indicated CMV infection as well as a matching HLA type.

TCRdb re-derived calls from the reads in MiXCR, one entry per CDR3 protein. The table records some 270,000 distinct CDR3 sequences, 15% to 20% of them present only once. The CDR3 consists of 17 residues. Germline CDR1 and CDR2: MDHEN and SYDVKM. J gave up 5 bases and V 6 bases, and 15 bases lay outside the gene matches. In this sample, this clonotype turned up a few times. This sequence originates from a human donor in good health (CMV status not recorded). Some clones in this sample may be carry-over from other donors' samples. The V call is TRBV28, the J call TRBJ2-7; TRBD2 aligns across 11 bases. Sequencing input: CD8+ T cells from PBMCs. The CDR3 region is CASSSGSGGALLHEQYF. CDR3 bases: TGTGCCAGCAGCTCCGGTAGCGGGGGGGCCCTCCTCCACGAGCAGTACTTC.